The rows below give T cell receptor beta chains drawn from one sample of a study of shared clonotypes between healthy human individuals. Sequenced by immunoSEQ multiplex PCR; TCRdb stores in-frame clones only, minus some. The sample has about 2 million clones; approximately 94% are singletons. Sample: naive CD8+ T cells sorted from blood. All receptors derive from a man between 18 and 29 years old in good health. The CDR3 runs from the conserved cysteine through the conserved F or W. The D gene is left open where the match is weak. Clone size is shown for a subset of rows, as once, few, many or a class of expanded clone.

size: .; V: TRBV6-1; J: TRBJ2-1; D: TRBD1; DNA: TGTGCCAGCAGTGGCCCCGGACAGGGGTACAATGAGCAGTTCTTC; CDR3: CASSGPGQGYNEQFF
size: .; V: TRBV28; J: TRBJ2-3; D: .; DNA: TGTGCCAGCAGTTTTGATGGAGATACGCAGTATTTT; CDR3: CASSFDGDTQYF
size: .; V: TRBV29-1; J: TRBJ2-7; D: .; DNA: TGCAGCGTGGCCGGGGACCCGGAGCAGTACTTC; CDR3: CSVAGDPEQYF
size: .; V: TRBV19; J: TRBJ1-2; D: .; DNA: TGTGCCAGTAGTATTTTCGTGGTTGGGCCAGGGGCTAACTATGGCTACACCTTC; CDR3: CASSIFVVGPGANYGYTF
size: .; V: TRBV13; J: TRBJ2-2; D: TRBD2; DNA: TGTGCCAGCAGCCGTCTCGGGCGGGAGGAAAACGGGGAGCTGTTTTTT; CDR3: CASSRLGREENGELFF
size: .; V: TRBV29-1; J: TRBJ1-1; D: TRBD1; DNA: TGCAGCGTTGAAGTCGGGGACAGGGGCCTGAAGGGGGAAGCTTTCTTT; CDR3: CSVEVGDRGLKGEAFF
size: .; V: TRBV5-1; J: TRBJ2-7; D: .; DNA: TGCGCCAGCAGCTTCGACAGAAGGATCTACGAGCAGTACTTC; CDR3: CASSFDRRIYEQYF
size: few; V: TRBV2; J: TRBJ2-7; D: .; DNA: TGTGCCAGCACCGAGGTAGCGTGGAGCTCCTACGAGCAGTACTTC; CDR3: CASTEVAWSSYEQYF
size: .; V: TRBV28; J: TRBJ2-7; D: .; DNA: TGTGCCAGCAGTTTACGTACTGACTCGGTTAGCTCCTACGAGCAGTACTTC; CDR3: CASSLRTDSVSSYEQYF
size: .; V: TRBV7-2; J: TRBJ2-6; D: .; DNA: TGTGCCAGCAGCCCACCACCCGACAGATACAGCTCTGGGGCCAACGTCCTGACTTTC; CDR3: CASSPPPDRYSSGANVLTF
size: .; V: TRBV28; J: TRBJ2-7; D: TRBD1; DNA: TGTGCCAGCAGTTTAGGGACAGACAACTCCTACGAGCAGTACTTC; CDR3: CASSLGTDNSYEQYF
size: .; V: TRBV28; J: TRBJ1-4; D: .; DNA: TGTGCCACCTCCCCCGGTCAGGGTGCAACTAATGAAAAACTGTTTTTT; CDR3: CATSPGQGATNEKLFF
size: few; V: TRBV27; J: TRBJ1-6; D: .; DNA: TGTGCCAGCAGTCCCGGCGACAACGTTTATAATTCACCCCTCCACTTT; CDR3: CASSPGDNVYNSPLHF
size: once; V: TRBV5-6; J: TRBJ1-1; D: .; DNA: TGTGCCAGCAGCTTGGGTGTGGGATGGGAAACTGAAGCTTTCTTT; CDR3: CASSLGVGWETEAFF
size: .; V: TRBV9; J: TRBJ1-4; D: .; DNA: TGTGCCAGCAGCCCAAAAAACGACGGGGGTGAAAAACTGTTTTTT; CDR3: CASSPKNDGGEKLFF
size: once; V: TRBV7-2; J: TRBJ2-7; D: TRBD1; DNA: TGTGCCAGCAGCCTGCTGGACAGGGGGGAGTACGAGCAGTACTTC; CDR3: CASSLLDRGEYEQYF
size: .; V: TRBV13; J: TRBJ1-1; D: .; DNA: TGTGCCAGCAGTTCCGGGACCTCCAACACTGAAGCTTTCTTT; CDR3: CASSSGTSNTEAFF
size: .; V: TRBV9; J: TRBJ2-7; D: .; DNA: TGTGCCAGCAGCCCAGGGATGAACGAGCAGTACTTC; CDR3: CASSPGMNEQYF
size: once; V: TRBV11-2; J: TRBJ2-7; D: TRBD1; DNA: TGTGCCAGCAGCTTAGAAGGCCGGACAGGGGGGTACGAGCAGTACTTC; CDR3: CASSLEGRTGGYEQYF
size: .; V: TRBV20-1; J: TRBJ1-2; D: .; DNA: TGCAGTGCTGACATCGGGTATGGCTACACCTTC; CDR3: CSADIGYGYTF
size: .; V: TRBV7-9; J: TRBJ2-7; D: .; DNA: TGTGCCAGCAGCTTAGCGGGGAGGAACGAGCAGTACTTC; CDR3: CASSLAGRNEQYF
size: once; V: TRBV14; J: TRBJ2-2; D: .; DNA: TGTGCCAGCAGCCATGCCGGAAACACCGGGGAGCTGTTTTTT; CDR3: CASSHAGNTGELFF
size: .; V: TRBV10-3; J: TRBJ1-2; D: .; DNA: TGTGCCATCAGGAACACGGGACAAAGCTATGGCTACACCTTC; CDR3: CAIRNTGQSYGYTF
size: .; V: TRBV28; J: TRBJ2-7; D: TRBD1; DNA: TGTGCCAGCAGTCCCCAGGACAGGTACGAGCAGTACTTC; CDR3: CASSPQDRYEQYF
size: .; V: TRBV6-5; J: TRBJ2-1; D: .; DNA: TGTGCCAGCAGTTACTCATGGGGGACGTACAATGAGCAGTTCTTC; CDR3: CASSYSWGTYNEQFF
size: .; V: TRBV4-1; J: TRBJ2-7; D: .; DNA: TGCGCCAGCAGCCAAGAGGTCGCAGTTTACGAGCAGTACTTC; CDR3: CASSQEVAVYEQYF
size: .; V: TRBV7-9; J: TRBJ1-4; D: .; DNA: TGTGCCAGCAGCTTGGATGATGAAAAACTGTTTTTT; CDR3: CASSLDDEKLFF